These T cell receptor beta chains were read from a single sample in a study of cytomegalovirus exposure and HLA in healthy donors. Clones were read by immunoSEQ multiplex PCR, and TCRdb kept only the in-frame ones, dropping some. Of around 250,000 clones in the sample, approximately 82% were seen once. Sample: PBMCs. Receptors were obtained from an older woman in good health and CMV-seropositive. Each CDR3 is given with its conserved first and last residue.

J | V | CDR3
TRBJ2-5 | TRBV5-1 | CASSLTGGETQYF
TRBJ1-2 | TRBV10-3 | CAISESGGANYGYTF
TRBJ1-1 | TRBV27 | CASSLPGSSTEAFF
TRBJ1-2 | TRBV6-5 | CASSYSHRDYGYTF
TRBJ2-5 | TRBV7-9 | CASSGGQGETQYF
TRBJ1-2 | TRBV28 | CASSLDGTAYGYTF
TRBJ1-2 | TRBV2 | CASSDREGRVTGYTF
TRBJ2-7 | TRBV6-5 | CASGGVAGGSYEQYF
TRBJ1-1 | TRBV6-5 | CASSYSGVMNTEAFF
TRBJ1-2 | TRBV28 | CASSLSPVYGYTF
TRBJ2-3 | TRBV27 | CASSLSLRKADTQYF
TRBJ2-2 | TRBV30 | CAWSVQGGAANTGELFF
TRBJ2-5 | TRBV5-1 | CASIGGQETQYF
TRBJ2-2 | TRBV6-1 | CASSSAGVTGELFF
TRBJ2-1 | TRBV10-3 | CAISPDRGRSNEQFF
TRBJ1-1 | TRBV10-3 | CAISETENTEAFF
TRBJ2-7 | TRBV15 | CATSRVSAYEQYF
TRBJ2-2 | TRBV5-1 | CAGRWDRVTGELFF
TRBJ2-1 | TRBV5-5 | CASSHRQGGYNEQFF
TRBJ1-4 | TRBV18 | CASSPRGNNEKLFF
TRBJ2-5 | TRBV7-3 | CASSRALRETQYF
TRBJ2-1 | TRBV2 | CARELAGGPHNEQFF
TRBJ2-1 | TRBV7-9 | CASSLGGTSTLNEQFF
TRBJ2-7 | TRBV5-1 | CASSPRDRVYEQYF
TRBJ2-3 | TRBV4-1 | CASSRLHLAHTQYF
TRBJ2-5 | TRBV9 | CASSVGRQQETQYF
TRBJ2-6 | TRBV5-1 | CASSWQGSGANVLTF
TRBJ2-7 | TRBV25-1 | CASSELGVEQYF
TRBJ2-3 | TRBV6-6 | CASTTTTDTQYF
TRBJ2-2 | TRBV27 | CASSLRTSGVGELFF
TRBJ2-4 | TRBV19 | CASTPGLAVIGDIQYF
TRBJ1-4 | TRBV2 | CASSVPGQQNEKLFF
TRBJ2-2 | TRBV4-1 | CASSQYGTGWNTGELFF
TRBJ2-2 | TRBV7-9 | CASSLKVEPGGELFF
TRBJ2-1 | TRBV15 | CATSRERRTSGRALTYNEQFF
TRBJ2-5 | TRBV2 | CASRDPGRETQYF
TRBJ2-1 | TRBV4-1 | CASSQELVMRENYNEQFF
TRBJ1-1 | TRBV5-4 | CASSDRGNTEAFF
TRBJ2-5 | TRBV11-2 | CASSLLLADQETQYF
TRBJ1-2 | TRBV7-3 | CASSIDRASGYTF
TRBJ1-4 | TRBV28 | CASRPGDQANEKLFF
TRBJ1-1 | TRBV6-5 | CASSYSFRANTEAFF
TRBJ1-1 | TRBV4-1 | CASSQPLRTGNTEAFF
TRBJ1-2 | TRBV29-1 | CSVAGGGNYGYTF
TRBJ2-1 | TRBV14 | CASSQFYSTSGREGEQFF
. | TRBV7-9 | CASSSGLYEQYF
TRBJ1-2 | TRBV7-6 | CASSLRRDSDYGYTF
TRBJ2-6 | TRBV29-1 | CSVGQTNPSGANVLTF
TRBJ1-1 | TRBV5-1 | CASSATGTPLRMNTEAFF
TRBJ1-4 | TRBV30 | CAWSVLTGGGEKLFF
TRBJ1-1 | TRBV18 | CASSQMTGGSTEAFF
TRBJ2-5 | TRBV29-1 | CSVVDRGQETQYF
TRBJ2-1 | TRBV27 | CASSSRTSGRTHEQFF
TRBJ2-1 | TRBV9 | CASSIRDYVDNEQFF
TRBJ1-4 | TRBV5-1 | CASSLKRATNEKLFF